This T cell receptor beta chain appears in the sequencing data of a study of T cells in Graves' hyperthyroidism and ophthalmopathy (dated by TCRdb to between 2018 and 2021). Some background on the complete study: Peripheral blood samples were taken at the time of initial diagnosis, prior to any treatment. TCR V-J signatures able to tell the groups apart were searched for in a discovery cohort of 90 to 100 patients, of whom roughly 42 had Graves' ophthalmopathy and more than 55 had stable Graves' hyperthyroidism. Prospective prediction of ophthalmopathy was tested in an independent validation cohort consisting of 18 hyperthyroidism patients and around 16 patients who later progressed to ophthalmopathy. For training and testing, the 80 to 100 patients in the discovery cohort were randomly divided in a 7:3 ratio. Thyroid tissue and blood T-cell repertoires from six Graves' hyperthyroidism patients were also compared in the study. After blood sampling, hyperthyroidism patients were treated with methimazole at a starting dose of 30 mg daily, and ophthalmopathy patients were treated with high-dose intravenous methylprednisolone. The paper reports TCR Vbeta CDR3 sequencing of some 140 peripheral blood samples: over 40 ophthalmopathy, roughly 74 hyperthyroidism and approximately 17 progressor patients.

Findings and caveats that apply to the study as a whole: During validation, the model predicted progression to ophthalmopathy a median of approximately 6 months ahead of onset, with approximately 70% sensitivity and 72.22% specificity. A 13 V-J signature model separated ophthalmopathy from stable hyperthyroidism, with 87.88% sensitivity and about 81% specificity in cross-validation and 80%/75% in testing. Most expanded thyroid clonotypes (frequency above 0.001) were also detected in blood, suggesting blood repertoires may reflect thyroid immune responses. Sample size was not statistically predetermined, and investigators were not blinded to group allocation.

Per the germline V gene, MNHNS is the CDR1 and SASEGT is the CDR2. The junction shows trimming of 6 bases on V and 2 bases on J, plus 8 bases between the germline ends. The CDR3 goes from the cysteine to the phenylalanine over 12 residues. The entry retains the CDR3 DNA only, 36 bases that are in frame from base 1. Worth noting for this clonotype: Its recognized antigen is unknown. The sample holds no much larger clone one base away, and base qualities are not on file.

The TCR beta CDR3 regions were amplified from the RNA transcripts. For the first round of RT-PCR on the TCR CDR3, the HTBI primer set was used together with the Qiagen OneStep RT-PCR kit. Libraries were constructed in a second round of multiplex PCR, after which size selection and purification were performed. The libraries were sequenced on an Illumina HiSeq2000 using paired-end 100 bp reads. Under the source paper's analysis protocol: SOAPnuke was used to process the raw data, with reads discarded if the reads contained adapters or uncalled bases, had a mean Phred below 15, or lacked an exact constant-primer or identifier match. High-quality paired reads were merged with COPE v1.2.5, and unique nucleotide sequences were defined as clonotypes. MiTCR v1.1 was used to align clonotypes to the IMGT TRBV, TRBD and TRBJ reference segments. Only V-J combinations with frequency above 0.0001, covering about 99% of repertoires, were analysed. The TCS score was defined as the ratio of F50 (clonal expansion) to E x V (chaos), calculated using BLOSUM62-based TCRdist between CDR3 peptides within each V-J. Welch's t-statistics and random forest reduced roughly 500 V-J features to 13, which were used in a naive Bayes classifier (R e1071). TCRdb applied fastp at Q25 and MiXCR to the public reads, then kept only in-frame beta chains. Identical CDR3 protein sequences are pooled into one entry, listed with their most common genes and DNA. TCRdb, not the authors, supplied the V and J calls. The sample contains around 280,000 distinct CDR3 sequences, roughly 15% of them found a single time. Under 8% of the sample rests with the top ten.

A patient counted as having stable Graves' hyperthyroidism if no progression to ophthalmopathy occurred over 18 months of follow-up. The hyperthyroidism patients were between 18 and 65 years old and newly diagnosed, with a disease duration of less than 2 months. Patients with uncontrolled infections, other autoimmune diseases, pregnancy or lactation were excluded. Diagnoses were established on the basis of clinical symptoms, serum thyroxine and TRAb, thyroid ultrasound, and orbital computed tomography. PBMCs were isolated from 10 ml of fresh peripheral blood by Ficoll-Paque density gradient centrifugation. Trizol reagent was used to extract total RNA, and RNA quality was then checked on an Agilent 2100 Bioanalyzer.

Specimen: blood. The receptor comes from a middle-aged woman with Graves' hyperthyroidism. This sequence uses TRBV6-1 and TRBJ2-7; D gene: possibly TRBD2, on 5 matching bases. The CDR3 is CASSGVAYEQYF. At the DNA level, the sequence is TGTGCCAGCAGCGGGGTCGCCTACGAGCAGTACTTC.